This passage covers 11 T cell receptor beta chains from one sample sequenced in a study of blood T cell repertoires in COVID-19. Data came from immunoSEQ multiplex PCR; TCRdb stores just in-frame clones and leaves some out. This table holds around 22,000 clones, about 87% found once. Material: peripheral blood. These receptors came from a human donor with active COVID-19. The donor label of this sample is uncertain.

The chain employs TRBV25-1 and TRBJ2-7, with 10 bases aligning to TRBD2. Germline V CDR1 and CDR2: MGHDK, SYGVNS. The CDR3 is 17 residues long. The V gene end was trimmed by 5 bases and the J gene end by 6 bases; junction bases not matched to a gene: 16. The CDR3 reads CASSIRILLRLAGEQYF. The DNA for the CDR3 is TGTGCCAGCAGTATAAGAATCTTACTGAGACTAGCGGGCGAGCAGTACTTC.

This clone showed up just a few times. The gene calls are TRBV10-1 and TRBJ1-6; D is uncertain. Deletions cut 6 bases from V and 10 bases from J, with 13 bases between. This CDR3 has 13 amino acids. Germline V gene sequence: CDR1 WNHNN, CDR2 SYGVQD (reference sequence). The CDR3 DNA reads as TGCGCCAGCAGCCGAGCGGAGGCCTCACCCCTCCACTTT. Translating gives CASSRAEASPLHF.

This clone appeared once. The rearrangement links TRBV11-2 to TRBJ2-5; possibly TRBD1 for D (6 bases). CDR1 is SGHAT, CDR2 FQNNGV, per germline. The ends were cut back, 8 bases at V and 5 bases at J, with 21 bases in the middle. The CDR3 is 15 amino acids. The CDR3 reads CASAGMGAYGETQYF. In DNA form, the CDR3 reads TGTGCCAGCGCCGGTATGGGGGCTTATGGGGAGACCCAGTACTTC.

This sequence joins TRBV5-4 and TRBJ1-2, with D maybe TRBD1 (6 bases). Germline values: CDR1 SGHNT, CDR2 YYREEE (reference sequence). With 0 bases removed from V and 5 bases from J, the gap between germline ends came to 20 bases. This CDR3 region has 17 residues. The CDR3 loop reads CASSLGLSGGAGYGYTF. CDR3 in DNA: TGTGCCAGCAGCTTGGGCCTGTCGGGGGGCGCAGGGTATGGCTACACCTTC.

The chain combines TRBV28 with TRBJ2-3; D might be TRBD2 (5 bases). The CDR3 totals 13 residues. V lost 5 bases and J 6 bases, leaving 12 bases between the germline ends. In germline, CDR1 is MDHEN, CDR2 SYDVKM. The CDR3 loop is CASSPRTPDTQYF. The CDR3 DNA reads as TGTGCCAGCAGTCCGCGGACTCCCGATACGCAGTATTTT. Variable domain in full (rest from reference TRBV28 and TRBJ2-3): DVKVTQSSRYLVKRTGEKVFLECVQDMDHENMFWYRQDPGLGLRLIYFSYDVKMKEKGDIPEGYSVSREKKERFSLILESASTNQTSMYLCASSPRTPDTQYFGPGTRLTVL.

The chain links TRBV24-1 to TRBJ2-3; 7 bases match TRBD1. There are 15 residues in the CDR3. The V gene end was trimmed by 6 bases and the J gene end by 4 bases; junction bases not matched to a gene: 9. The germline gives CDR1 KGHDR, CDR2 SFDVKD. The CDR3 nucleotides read TGTGCCACCAGTTCGCCGAGAGGGGGCGCAGATACGCAGTATTTT. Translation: CATSSPRGGADTQYF.

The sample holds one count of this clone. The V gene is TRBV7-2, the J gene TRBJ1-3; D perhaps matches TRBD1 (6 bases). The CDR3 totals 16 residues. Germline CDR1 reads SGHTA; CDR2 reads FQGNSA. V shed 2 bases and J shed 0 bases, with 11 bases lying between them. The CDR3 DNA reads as TGTGCCAGCAGCTTATCGACAGGAAGCTCTGGAAACACCATATATTTT. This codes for CASSLSTGSSGNTIYF.

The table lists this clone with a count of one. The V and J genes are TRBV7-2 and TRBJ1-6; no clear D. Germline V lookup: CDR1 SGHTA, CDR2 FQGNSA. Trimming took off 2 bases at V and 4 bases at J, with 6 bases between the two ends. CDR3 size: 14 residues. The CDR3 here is CASSLSPYNSPLHF. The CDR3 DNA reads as TGTGCCAGCAGCTTAAGCCCTTATAATTCACCCCTCCACTTT.

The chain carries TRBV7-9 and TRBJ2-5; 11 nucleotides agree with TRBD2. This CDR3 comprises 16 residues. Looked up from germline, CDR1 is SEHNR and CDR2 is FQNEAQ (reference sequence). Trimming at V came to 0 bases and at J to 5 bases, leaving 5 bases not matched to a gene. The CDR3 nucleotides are TGTGCCAGCAGCTTAGCGAGCCTAGCGGGGGGCGAGACCCAGTACTTC. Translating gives CASSLASLAGGETQYF. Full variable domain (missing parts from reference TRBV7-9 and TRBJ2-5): DTGVSQNPRHKITKRGQNVTFRCDPISEHNRLYWYRQTLGQGPEFLTYFQNEAQLEKSRLLSDRFSAERPKGSFSTLEIQRTEQGDSAMYLCASSLASLAGGETQYFGPGTRLLVL.

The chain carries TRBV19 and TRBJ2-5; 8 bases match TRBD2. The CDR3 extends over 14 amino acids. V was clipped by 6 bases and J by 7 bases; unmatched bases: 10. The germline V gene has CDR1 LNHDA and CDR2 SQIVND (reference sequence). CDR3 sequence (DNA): TGTGCCAGTAGCCAGAGCGGGAGTGGGGGGACCCAGTACTTC. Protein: CASSQSGSGGTQYF.

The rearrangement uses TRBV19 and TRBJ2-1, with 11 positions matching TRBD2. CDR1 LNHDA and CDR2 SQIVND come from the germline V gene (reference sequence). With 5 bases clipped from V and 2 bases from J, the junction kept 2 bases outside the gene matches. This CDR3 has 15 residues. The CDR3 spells CASSPLAGAYNEQFF. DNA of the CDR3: TGTGCCAGTAGTCCACTAGCGGGAGCCTACAATGAGCAGTTCTTC.